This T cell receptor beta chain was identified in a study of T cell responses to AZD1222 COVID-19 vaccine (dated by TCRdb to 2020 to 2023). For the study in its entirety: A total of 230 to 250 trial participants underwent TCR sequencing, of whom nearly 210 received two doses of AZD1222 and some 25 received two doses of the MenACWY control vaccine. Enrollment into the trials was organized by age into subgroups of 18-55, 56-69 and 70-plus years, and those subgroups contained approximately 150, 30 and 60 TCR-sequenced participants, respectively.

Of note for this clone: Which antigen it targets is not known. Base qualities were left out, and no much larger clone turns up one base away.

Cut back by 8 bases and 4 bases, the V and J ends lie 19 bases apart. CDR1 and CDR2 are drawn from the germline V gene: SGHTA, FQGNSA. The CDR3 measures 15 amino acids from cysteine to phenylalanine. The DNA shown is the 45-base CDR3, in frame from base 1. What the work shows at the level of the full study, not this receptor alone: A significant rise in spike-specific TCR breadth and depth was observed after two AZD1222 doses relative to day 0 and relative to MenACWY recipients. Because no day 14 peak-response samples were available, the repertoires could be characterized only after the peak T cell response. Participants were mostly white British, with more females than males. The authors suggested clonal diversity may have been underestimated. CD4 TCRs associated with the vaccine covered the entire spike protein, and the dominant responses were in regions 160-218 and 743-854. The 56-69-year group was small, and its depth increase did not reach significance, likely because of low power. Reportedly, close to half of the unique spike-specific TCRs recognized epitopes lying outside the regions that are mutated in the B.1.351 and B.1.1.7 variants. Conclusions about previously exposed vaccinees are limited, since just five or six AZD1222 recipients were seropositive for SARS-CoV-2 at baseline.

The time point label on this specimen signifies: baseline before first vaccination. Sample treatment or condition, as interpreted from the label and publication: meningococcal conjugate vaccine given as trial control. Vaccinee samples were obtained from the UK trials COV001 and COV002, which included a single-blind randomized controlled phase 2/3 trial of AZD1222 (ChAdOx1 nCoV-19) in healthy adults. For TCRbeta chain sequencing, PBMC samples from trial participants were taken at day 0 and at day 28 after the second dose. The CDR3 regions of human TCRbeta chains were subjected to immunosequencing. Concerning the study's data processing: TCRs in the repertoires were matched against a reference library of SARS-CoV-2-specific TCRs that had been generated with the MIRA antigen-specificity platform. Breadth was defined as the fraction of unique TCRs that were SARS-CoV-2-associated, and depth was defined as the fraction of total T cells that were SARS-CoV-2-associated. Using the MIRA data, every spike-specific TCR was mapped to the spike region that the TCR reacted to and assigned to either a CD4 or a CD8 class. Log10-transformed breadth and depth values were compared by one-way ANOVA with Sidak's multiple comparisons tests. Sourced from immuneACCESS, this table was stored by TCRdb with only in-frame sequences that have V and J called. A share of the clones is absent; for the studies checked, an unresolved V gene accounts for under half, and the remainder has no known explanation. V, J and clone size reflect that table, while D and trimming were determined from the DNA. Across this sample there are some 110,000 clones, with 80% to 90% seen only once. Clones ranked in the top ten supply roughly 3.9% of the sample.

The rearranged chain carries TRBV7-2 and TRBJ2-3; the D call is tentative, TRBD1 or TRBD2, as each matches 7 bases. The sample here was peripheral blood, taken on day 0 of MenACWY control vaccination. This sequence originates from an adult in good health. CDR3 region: CASGVRQGGADTQYF. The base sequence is TGTGCCAGCGGAGTACGACAGGGAGGGGCAGATACGCAGTATTTT.